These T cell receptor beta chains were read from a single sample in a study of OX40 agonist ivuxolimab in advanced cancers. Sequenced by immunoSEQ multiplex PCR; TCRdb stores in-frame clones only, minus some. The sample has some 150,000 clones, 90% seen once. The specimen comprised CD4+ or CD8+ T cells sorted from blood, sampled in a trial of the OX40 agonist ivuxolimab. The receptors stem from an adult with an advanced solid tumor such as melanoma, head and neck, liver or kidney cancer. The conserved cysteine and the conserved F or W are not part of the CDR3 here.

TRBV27,ASRPTGGVYEQY
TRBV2,ASSPGLSKGTGELF
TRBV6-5,ASSNGGASNTEAF
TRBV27,ASSLSSLQGNTEAF
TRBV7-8,ASSLGGRAYEQY
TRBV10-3,AIRGYTDTQY
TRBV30,AWSAQDRTSAKNIQY
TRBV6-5,ASRVTGNYGYT
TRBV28,ASSADRGSFSYEQY
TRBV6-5,ASSFGRSRYNSPLH
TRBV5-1,ASSSGVNTEAF
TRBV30,AWSVRGRDNSPLH
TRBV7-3,ASSFEGNSEAF
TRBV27,ASSSPGVNTEAF
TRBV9,ASSVTGTGKGELF
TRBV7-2,ASSLFHINQPQH
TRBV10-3,AISAMGEPLH
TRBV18,ASSPSGLAGGRYNEQF
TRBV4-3,ASSQVQTLLYGYT
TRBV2,ASSVSGWVATNEKLF
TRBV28,ASSTHGGLAYEQY
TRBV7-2,ASSLGQGGNEQF
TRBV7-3,ASSLARSGRANEQF
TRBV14,ASSQNQGGEAF